This T cell receptor beta chain stems from a study of T cells after yellow fever vaccination. Overall study: When fractions had low cell numbers, they were prepared with SMART-Seq v4 Ultra Low Input.

Study findings and constraints: Some clonotypes, a small share, were shared between CD4 and CD8 compartments.

Concerning this clonotype itself: The antigen is not known.

Universal primer sites and UMIs were introduced during 5'RACE template-switching synthesis of TCR cDNA. MiXCR was run by TCRdb on the 5' RACE reads, yielding one entry per CDR3 protein. The sample has 300,000 to 450,000 distinct CDR3 sequences, approximately 8% seen once. The germline V gene has CDR1 LGHNA and CDR2 YNFKEQ. This CDR3 is 18 amino acids long. The junction had 10 bases not matched to a gene; V was cut back by 0 bases and J by 2 bases. The V call is TRBV4-2, the J call TRBJ2-5; 9 positions match TRBD1. This TCR was recovered from a man younger than 35 who received the YFV17D yellow fever vaccine. This sample comprised PBMCs, obtained around 45 days after the first yellow fever vaccination. The CDR3 loop reads CASSQEASGQGLQETQYF. In DNA, the CDR3 is TGTGCCAGCAGCCAAGAGGCATCGGGACAGGGATTACAAGAGACCCAGTACTTC.